This T cell receptor beta chain was found in a study of T-cell reconstitution after alpha-beta-depleted transplantation in children. This CDR3 has 15 residues. Germline CDR1 and CDR2: MNHEY and SVGAGI. Trimming left V 4 bases short and J 6 bases short, with 18 bases between. This clonotype appeared a few times. Antigen unknown. The TCRbeta library was prepared with unique molecular identifiers. Each CDR3 protein gets one entry after TCRdb re-called the PCR reads with MiXCR. The profile shows hundreds of thousands of distinct CDR3 sequences, around 13% of them singletons. Study-wide findings and caveats: Elevated TCRbeta diversity at day 60 was traced, in some patients, to surviving recipient T cells and thymic progenitors. A year had passed since transplant, and T-cell counts and diversity by then came mostly from newly produced T cells.

This receptor was taken from a male patient aged 5 to 17 who had a stem cell transplant for acute myeloid leukemia, so the T cells may come from the graft donor. The sample consisted of PBMCs, mostly from graft donor cells, taken 360 days after TCRalphabeta/CD19-depleted stem cell transplant. The genes are TRBV6-5 and TRBJ1-1; D is uncertain. The CDR3 DNA reads TGTGCCAGCAGTTTGTACCAATCGCGGTCGGCTGAAGCTTTCTTT. This encodes CASSLYQSRSAEAFF.